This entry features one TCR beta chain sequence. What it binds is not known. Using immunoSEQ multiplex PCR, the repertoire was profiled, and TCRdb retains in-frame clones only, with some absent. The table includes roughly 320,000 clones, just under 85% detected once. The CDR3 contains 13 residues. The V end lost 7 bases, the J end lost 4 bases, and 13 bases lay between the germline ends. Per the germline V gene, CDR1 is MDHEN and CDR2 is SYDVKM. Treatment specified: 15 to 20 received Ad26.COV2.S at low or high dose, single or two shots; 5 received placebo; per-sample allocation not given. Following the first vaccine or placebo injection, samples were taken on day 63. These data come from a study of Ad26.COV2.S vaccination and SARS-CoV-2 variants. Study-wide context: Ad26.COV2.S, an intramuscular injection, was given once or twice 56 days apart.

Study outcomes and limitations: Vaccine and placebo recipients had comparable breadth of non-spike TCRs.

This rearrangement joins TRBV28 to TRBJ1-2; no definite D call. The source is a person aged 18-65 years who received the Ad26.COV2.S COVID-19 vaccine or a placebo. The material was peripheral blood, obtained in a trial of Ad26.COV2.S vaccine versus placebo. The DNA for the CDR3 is TGTGCCAGCAATTCCGGGGTCCGCTATGGCTACACCTTC. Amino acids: CASNSGVRYGYTF.